Listed below are T cell receptor beta chains from one sample, sequenced in a study of cytomegalovirus exposure and HLA in healthy donors. The method was immunoSEQ multiplex PCR; TCRdb's version includes in-frame clones alone and lacks a portion of them. Of tens of thousands of clones listed, about 94% were seen once; the top ten hold 4.4%. Sequencing was carried out using PBMCs. Receptor source: a man aged 18 to 30 in good health and CMV-seropositive. Each CDR3 is given with its conserved first and last residue. D genes are given only for firm matches. Expanded clones are given a class, and other clones once, few, many or no size at all.

TRBJ1-2,TRBV6-5,NA,NA,TGTGCCAGCAGTTACACGAGGAACTATGGCTACACCTTC,CASSYTRNYGYTF
TRBJ2-3,TRBV2,once,TRBD2,TGTGCCAGCACTGGGCTAGCGGGGGGTCGCACAGATACGCAGTATTTT,CASTGLAGGRTDTQYF
TRBJ2-3,TRBV27,NA,TRBD1,TGTGCCAGCCGCGGACAGGGTGGAAGGGCAGATACGCAGTATTTT,CASRGQGGRADTQYF
TRBJ2-1,TRBV9,NA,TRBD2,TGTGCCAGCAGCGTAGAAAGTGGCGGGAGAGGCTACAATGAGCAGTTCTTC,CASSVESGGRGYNEQFF
TRBJ1-1,TRBV10-3,NA,NA,TGTGCCATCAATGGTAACATGAACACTGAAGCTTTCTTT,CAINGNMNTEAFF
TRBJ2-3,TRBV4-2,NA,TRBD2,TGTGCCAGCAGCCAGTTAGCGGGGGTGGAGGATACGCAGTATTTT,CASSQLAGVEDTQYF
TRBJ2-5,TRBV7-9,NA,NA,TGTGCCAGCAGCTTAGGGGGGGGCGGAGAGACCCAGTACTTC,CASSLGGGGETQYF
TRBJ2-7,TRBV6-6,NA,TRBD2,TGTGCCAGCAGTTCTTCCCTTAGCGGGAGGGTCAACGAGCAGTACTTC,CASSSSLSGRVNEQYF
TRBJ1-6,TRBV6-6,NA,TRBD1,TGTGCCAGCAGTTCCGGGACAGGGGTATCACCCCTCCACTTT,CASSSGTGVSPLHF
TRBJ2-3,TRBV19,NA,NA,TGTGCCAGTAGGGGGCTTAACACAGATACGCAGTATTTT,CASRGLNTDTQYF
TRBJ2-2,TRBV9,NA,NA,TGTGCCAGCAATTCGGACGGGAGAACCGGGGAGCTGTTTTTT,CASNSDGRTGELFF
TRBJ2-3,TRBV4-1,NA,TRBD1,TGCGCCAGCAGCCAAGAGCATCAGGGGGCCCCTACAGATACGCAGTATTTT,CASSQEHQGAPTDTQYF